What follows are 31 T cell receptor beta chains derived from one specimen sequenced in a study of shared clonotypes between healthy human individuals. Sequenced by immunoSEQ multiplex PCR; TCRdb stores in-frame clones only, minus some. The top ten hold less than 0.25% of the sample, which has fewer than 850,000 clones, around 96% seen once. Naive CD8 cells, CD45RO-negative and positively selected for CCR7, excluded terminally differentiated effector memory CD45RA+ cells. The sample consisted of naive CD8+ T cells sorted from blood. Receptor source: a man aged 25-45 years in good health.

The V gene is TRBV6-1, the J gene TRBJ2-7, with TRBD2 matching 10 bases. The CDR3 sequence is 16 residues long. After removal of 4 bases from V and 2 bases from J, the junction contained 8 bases not matched to a gene. CDR1 and CDR2 (germline): MNHNS, SASEGT. The CDR3 bases are TGTGCCAGCAGTGCACCTTTACTAGCGGGAACCTACGAGCAGTACTTC. It codes for CASSAPLLAGTYEQYF.

This chain joins TRBV28 and TRBJ2-1; 10 bases are a match to TRBD2. V dropped 5 bases and J dropped 6; count of bases not matched to a gene: 7. Germline V gene data show CDR1 as MDHEN and CDR2 as SYDVKM. This CDR3 has 15 residues. CDR3 region: CASSPGLARGNEQFF. CDR3 DNA: TGTGCCAGCAGTCCGGGACTAGCGCGCGGCAATGAGCAGTTCTTC.

The chain uses TRBV7-8 and TRBJ2-1; 7 bases match TRBD2. The CDR3 consists of 15 residues. Germline V gene lookup returns CDR1 SGHVS and CDR2 FQNEAQ. With 3 bases clipped from V and 3 bases from J, the junction kept 5 bases outside the gene matches. Here the CDR3 DNA reads TGTGCCAGCAGCTTCCCTAGCGGTGACTACAATGAGCAGTTCTTC. This encodes CASSFPSGDYNEQFF. The variable domain in full, with the rest retrieved from reference TRBV7-8 and TRBJ2-1, is GAGVSQSPRYKVAKRGQDVALRCDPISGHVSLFWYQQALGQGPEFLTYFQNEAQLDKSGLPSDRFFAERPEGSVSTLKIQRTQQEDSAVYLCASSFPSGDYNEQFFGPGTRLTVL.

Here the CDR3 reads CASSDLDRALEQYF. DNA of the CDR3: TGTGCCAGCAGTGACTTGGACAGGGCCCTCGAGCAGTACTTC. V gene TRBV27 combines with J gene TRBJ2-7, with 8 bases matching TRBD1. Trimming removed 5 bases from V and 6 bases from J; junction bases left unmatched: 9. This CDR3 region has 14 residues. Germline CDR1 and CDR2: MNHEY and SMNVEV (reference sequence).

There are a few counts of this clone. The V and J genes are TRBV6-5 and TRBJ2-6, with D possibly being TRBD1 (5 bases). The germline gives CDR1 MNHEY, CDR2 SVGAGI. V gave up 7 bases and J gave up 2 bases, with 12 bases separating them. The CDR3 contains 15 residues. CDR3 region: CASTKRGTGANVLTF. CDR3 bases: TGTGCCAGCACCAAAAGGGGAACTGGGGCCAACGTCCTGACTTTC.

This rearrangement joins TRBV21-1 to TRBJ2-7; TRBD1 is the table's D call, not checked against the DNA. TRBV21-1 is a pseudogene. This CDR3 spans 16 amino acids. Here the CDR3 DNA reads TGTGCCAGCAGCAAAGCGCTTCAGGTAAGCTCCTACGAGCAGTACTTC. Translating it yields CASSKALQVSSYEQYF.

This clone was counted once. This chain links TRBV7-9 with TRBJ2-7; 10 bases fit TRBD1. This CDR3 has 16 residues. Germline CDR1 SEHNR, CDR2 FQNEAQ (reference sequence). Trimming took 2 bases from V and 2 from J; bases not matched to a gene: 6. CDR3 in DNA: TGTGCCAGCAGCTTACCCCGGGACAGGGGTACCTACGAGCAGTACTTC. Translated: CASSLPRDRGTYEQYF. Supplemented by reference TRBV7-9 and TRBJ2-7, the full variable domain reads DTGVSQNPRHKITKRGQNVTFRCDPISEHNRLYWYRQTLGQGPEFLTYFQNEAQLEKSRLLSDRFSAERPKGSFSTLEIQRTEQGDSAMYLCASSLPRDRGTYEQYFGPGTRLTVT.

The rearrangement uses TRBV6-4 and TRBJ2-1, with unresolved D. The CDR3 has 14 amino acids. Trimming cost V 6 bases and J 8 bases, with 17 bases left between them. Germline values: CDR1 MRHNA, CDR2 SNTAGT. The CDR3 loop reads CASSVLPRTDEQFF. CDR3 sequence (DNA): TGTGCCAGCAGCGTGTTACCTAGGACGGATGAGCAGTTCTTC.

This chain joins TRBV5-4 and TRBJ2-3; D is perhaps TRBD1 or TRBD2 (6 bases each). Germline values: CDR1 SGHNT, CDR2 YYREEE (reference sequence). This CDR3 has 15 amino acids. Trimming shortened V by 3 bases and J by 0 bases, and 11 bases separated the two germline ends. The CDR3, as DNA: TGTGCCAGCAGCTGGGGGCGGGACAGCACAGATACGCAGTATTTT. This codes for CASSWGRDSTDTQYF.

V gene TRBV15 combines with J gene TRBJ1-1; no clear D. CDR3 length: 13 residues. CDR1 and CDR2 (germline): LNHNV, YYDKDF (reference sequence). V gave up 0 bases and J gave up 3 bases, with 5 bases separating them. The CDR3 DNA sequence: TGTGCCACCAGCAGAGATTGGGACACTGAAGCTTTCTTT. Amino acids: CATSRDWDTEAFF. Based on the CDR3 plus reference TRBV15 and TRBJ1-1, the full variable domain is DAMVIQNPRYQVTQFGKPVTLSCSQTLNHNVMYWYQQKSSQAPKLLFHYYDKDFNNEADTPDNFQSRRPNTSFCFLDIRSPGLGDTAMYLCATSRDWDTEAFFGQGTRLTVV.

V and J are TRBV7-9 and TRBJ2-3; weak D call: TRBD2 (5 bases). With 3 bases removed from V and 0 bases from J, the gap between germline ends came to 7 bases. CDR1 and CDR2 (germline): SEHNR, FQNEAQ (reference sequence). The CDR3 is made up of 14 amino acids. CDR3 protein: CASSFGVSTDTQYF. The CDR3 region has the DNA TGTGCCAGCAGCTTCGGGGTTAGCACAGATACGCAGTATTTT.

The chain uses TRBV7-9 and TRBJ2-1; 16 positions agree with TRBD2. V lost 6 bases to trimming and J lost 9 bases; unmatched junction nucleotides: 11. This CDR3 region has 17 residues. Germline V gene lookup returns CDR1 SEHNR and CDR2 FQNEAQ (reference sequence). CDR3 region: CASSERGLAGGIGEQFF. DNA of the CDR3: TGTGCCAGCAGTGAACGGGGACTAGCGGGAGGGATCGGTGAGCAGTTCTTC.

V and J are TRBV29-1 and TRBJ2-7; 9 nucleotides agree with TRBD1. V was pared by 4 bases and J by 3 bases, with 7 bases of the junction left unmatched. The germline CDR1 and CDR2 sequences are SQVTM and ANQGSEA. This CDR3 has 14 amino acids. CDR3 nucleotides: TGCAGCGTTGGGCCACGGGACAGGGTCTACGAGCAGTACTTC. Translation: CSVGPRDRVYEQYF.

The chain links TRBV12-1 to TRBJ2-4; the D call of TRBD1 is as the table states it, not checked on the DNA. TRBV12-1 is a known pseudogene. CDR3 length: 13 residues. This chain's CDR3 is CASSVDRGGGQYF. The DNA for the CDR3 is TGTGCCAGCAGCGTCGACAGGGGGGGAGGTCAGTACTTC.

CDR3 nucleotide sequence: TGTGCCAGCAGCGCCCCGAGACAGGGTTGGGACACTGAAGCTTTCTTT. It specifies CASSAPRQGWDTEAFF. V and J are TRBV9 and TRBJ1-1; 7 nucleotides align to TRBD1. V trimming: 3 bases; J trimming: 3 bases; junction bases outside the gene matches: 11. The CDR3 spans 16 residues. Germline V CDR1 and CDR2: SGDLS, YYNGEE.

Notes on this clone: The sample holds other DNA sequences that translate to the same CDR3. CDR3 amino acids: CASSLGGYEQYF. CDR3 coding DNA: TGCGCCAGCAGCTTGGGCGGCTACGAGCAGTACTTC. The gene calls are TRBV5-1 and TRBJ2-7; no clear D. This CDR3 region has 12 residues. CDR1 is SGHRS, CDR2 YFSETQ, per germline. The germline V and J ends were trimmed by 0 bases and 3 bases, with 4 bases remaining between them.

V usage is TRBV5-4 and J usage is TRBJ2-3; perhaps TRBD2 as D (5 bases). CDR1 is SGHNT, CDR2 YYREEE, per germline (reference sequence). There are 16 residues in the CDR3. The V gene lost 2 bases and the J gene lost 2 bases, with 15 bases spanning the gap. CDR3 nucleotide sequence: TGTGCCAGCAGCTTTCGGCCGGGATTATCCACAGATACGCAGTATTTT. It codes for CASSFRPGLSTDTQYF.

The chain uses TRBV9 and TRBJ2-7, with D maybe TRBD2 (6 bases). Germline lookup yields CDR1 SGDLS and CDR2 YYNGEE. The ends were cut back, 0 bases at V and 6 bases at J, with 22 bases in the middle. The CDR3 is 17 residues long. The CDR3 protein is CASSVGPHGTPRSEQYF. CDR3 DNA sequence: TGTGCCAGCAGCGTAGGACCCCACGGGACTCCACGATCCGAGCAGTACTTC. Combining the CDR3 with reference TRBV9 and TRBJ2-7 gives the whole variable domain DSGVTQTPKHLITATGQRVTLRCSPRSGDLSVYWYQQSLDQGLQFLIQYYNGEERAKGNILERFSAQQFPDLHSELNLSSLELGDSALYFCASSVGPHGTPRSEQYFGPGTRLTVT.

The rearrangement uses TRBV2 and TRBJ2-1; D is perhaps TRBD1 (6 bases). Trimming shortened V by 7 bases and J by 8 bases, and 18 bases separated the two germline ends. The CDR3 is 14 residues long. In germline, CDR1 is SNHLY, CDR2 FYNNEI. CDR3 in amino acids: CASMLDTHRDEQFF. In DNA, the CDR3 is TGTGCCAGCATGCTAGACACACACAGGGATGAGCAGTTCTTC.

This clone was seen once. Other DNA sequences in this specimen translate into the identical CDR3. J is TRBJ1-1 and V is TRBV27; the D gene is possibly TRBD1 (5 bases). Germline CDR1 is MNHEY and CDR2 is SMNVEV (reference sequence). V shed 2 bases and J shed 6 bases, with 13 bases lying between them. The length of the CDR3 is 14 residues. CDR3 bases: TGTGCCAGCAGTTTACAAGGGGTAGGGGCTGAAGCTTTCTTT. The encoded protein is CASSLQGVGAEAFF.

The chain carries TRBV5-5 and TRBJ2-7; D not certain. V was shortened by 5 bases and J by 0 bases, with 9 bases between the two germline ends. From germline, CDR1 is SGHKS and CDR2 YYEKEE (reference sequence). The CDR3 is 13 amino acids. CDR3: CASRLRSSYEQYF. In DNA, the CDR3 is TGTGCCAGCAGACTCAGGAGCTCCTACGAGCAGTACTTC.

Note on this clone: Sequence at one end of the junction differs from germline and may be a read error. The V gene is TRBV3-1 (or the pseudogene TRBV3-2), the J gene TRBJ2-7, with D unclear. The CDR3 is 9 residues long. The germline gives CDR1 LGHDT, CDR2 YNNKEL (reference sequence). As DNA, the CDR3 is TGTGCCAGCAGCCAAGGATTTTGCTTC. Encoded protein: CASSQGFCF.

This clone was recorded only once. The chain is built from TRBV2 and TRBJ2-1, with 13 bases aligning to TRBD2. V gave up 7 bases and J gave up 9 bases; unmatched junction bases: 18. Per the germline V gene, CDR1 is SNHLY and CDR2 is FYNNEI. CDR3 length: 18 residues. CDR3 loop: CASKLLLLAGGPQGEQFF. The CDR3 nucleotides read TGTGCCAGCAAATTACTGCTACTAGCGGGAGGGCCGCAGGGTGAGCAGTTCTTC.

The chain employs TRBV2 and TRBJ1-1; 9 bases fit TRBD1. The length of the CDR3 is 12 residues. J gave up 11 bases and V 6 bases, and 7 bases lay outside the gene matches. The germline V gene has CDR1 SNHLY and CDR2 FYNNEI. CDR3 in amino acids: CASRGDRDQAFF. CDR3 DNA sequence: TGTGCCAGCAGGGGGGACAGGGATCAGGCTTTCTTT.

The chain has TRBV4-3 and TRBJ1-1, with D perhaps TRBD1 (6 bases). This CDR3 is 14 amino acids long. Trimming cost V 1 base and J 4 bases, with 10 bases left between them. Germline lookup yields CDR1 LGHNA and CDR2 YSLEER. As DNA, the CDR3 is TGCGCCAGCAGCCAAGTTGGAGGGGGCACTGAAGCTTTCTTT. Translated: CASSQVGGGTEAFF.

This rearrangement joins TRBV9 to TRBJ1-2; 10 nucleotides align to TRBD1. The CDR3 length is 17 residues. Looked up from germline, CDR1 is SGDLS and CDR2 is YYNGEE. J was trimmed by 4 bases and V by 0 bases; bases with no gene match: 9. The CDR3, as DNA: TGTGCCAGCAGCGTAGCTGGGGAGACAGGGGGCTCCTATGGCTACACCTTC. Translated, it gives CASSVAGETGGSYGYTF.

This sequence joins TRBV30 and TRBJ2-7; 8 nucleotides align to TRBD2. Germline lookup yields CDR1 GTSNPN and CDR2 SVGIG (reference sequence). Trimming at V came to 3 bases and at J to 0 bases, leaving 10 bases not matched to a gene. This CDR3 has 16 amino acids. The CDR3 DNA is TGTGCCTGGAGGGGGGGGACTAGTGCAAGCTCCTACGAGCAGTACTTC. Protein product: CAWRGGTSASSYEQYF.

The rearrangement uses TRBV5-1 and TRBJ2-1, with a tentative D call TRBD2 (6 bases). CDR3 length: 15 amino acids. V lost 0 bases, J lost 7 bases, and 14 bases lay in between. Germline V gene sequence: CDR1 SGHRS, CDR2 YFSETQ. For the CDR3, the DNA is TGCGCCAGCAGCTTGGAGGCTAGCGCTAGGAATGAGCAGTTCTTC. This translates into CASSLEASARNEQFF.

Written as DNA, the CDR3 is TGTGCCAGCAGCCGGGGCCAGGACAGTTACAATGAGCAGTTCTTC. Encoded protein: CASSRGQDSYNEQFF. The chain uses TRBV7-9 and TRBJ2-1, with D perhaps matching TRBD1 (6 bases). Between the trimmed V and J ends, which lost 5 bases and 4 bases, there was a span of 15 bases. The germline V gene encodes CDR1 SEHNR and CDR2 FQNEAQ (reference sequence). CDR3 length equals 15 residues.

This clone was seen a single time. This chain uses TRBV4-1 with TRBJ1-4; maybe TRBD1 (5 bases). Germline lookup yields CDR1 MGHRA and CDR2 YSYEKL. The CDR3 length is 18 residues. V lost 1 base and J 7 bases, leaving 22 bases between the germline ends. CDR3 sequence: CASSQVDSGVSLSEKLFF. As DNA, the CDR3 is TGCGCCAGCAGCCAAGTCGATTCGGGGGTGTCATTAAGTGAAAAACTGTTTTTT.

The chain joins TRBV5-1 to TRBJ2-7; D gene unclear. Trimming took off 0 bases at V and 2 bases at J, with 9 bases between the two ends. This CDR3 spans 14 amino acids. Germline V gives CDR1 SGHRS, CDR2 YFSETQ. In nucleotides, the CDR3 is TGCGCCAGCAGCTTGGAGAACGTCGCCTACGAGCAGTACTTC. It codes for CASSLENVAYEQYF.